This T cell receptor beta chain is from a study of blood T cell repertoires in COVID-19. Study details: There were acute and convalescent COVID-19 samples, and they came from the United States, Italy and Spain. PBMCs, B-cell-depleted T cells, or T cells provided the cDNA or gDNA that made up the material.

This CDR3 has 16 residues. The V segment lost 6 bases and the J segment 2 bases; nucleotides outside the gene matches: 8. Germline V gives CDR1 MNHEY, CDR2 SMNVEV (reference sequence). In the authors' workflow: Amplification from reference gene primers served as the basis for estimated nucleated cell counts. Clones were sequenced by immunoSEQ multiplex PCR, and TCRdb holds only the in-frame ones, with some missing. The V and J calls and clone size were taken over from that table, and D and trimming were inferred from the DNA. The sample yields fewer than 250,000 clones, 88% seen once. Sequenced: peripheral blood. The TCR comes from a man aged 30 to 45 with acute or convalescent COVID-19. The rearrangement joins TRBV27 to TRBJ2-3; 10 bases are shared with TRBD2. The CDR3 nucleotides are TGTGCCAGCAGCTCAAAACTAGCGGGGCCCACAGATACGCAGTATTTT. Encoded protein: CASSSKLAGPTDTQYF.